The text below deals with one TCR beta chain. Antigen unknown. Primers included in the PCR were 60 Vbeta and 13 Jbeta primers. Generated by immunoSEQ multiplex PCR, the TCRdb table keeps only in-frame clones and is missing some. The specimen's table records around 35,000 clones. These data come from a study of cytomegalovirus exposure and HLA in healthy donors. General study results and limits: V- and J-gene trimming of TCR beta was linked (in a later analysis) to a missense DCLRE1C variant. The dataset shows that most TCR sequences were rare, while some public TCRs occurred in many donors.

The germline gives CDR1 MDHEN, CDR2 SYDVKM. The CDR3 loop spans 11 amino acids. V was clipped by 10 bases and J by 7 bases, with 13 bases between them. This receptor was obtained from a woman aged 40-49 years in good health and CMV-seropositive. What was sequenced was PBMCs. V and J are TRBV28 and TRBJ1-2, with D uncertain. CDR3: CATTMWLGYTF. The CDR3 DNA reads as TGTGCCACAACCATGTGGCTTGGCTACACCTTC.